These 16 T cell receptor beta chains share one sample of origin, sequenced in a study of T cell clonality in common variable immunodeficiency. The table came from immunoSEQ multiplex PCR; TCRdb's copy has only in-frame clones and leaves some out. The sample has some 30,000 clones, none seen only once. Sequenced input: peripheral blood mononuclear cells. The receptors derive from a person aged 18 to 70 in good health.

This clone was seen ten or more times. The read terminates 3 residues before the CDR3 end, so the remaining end is supplied by the germline J gene. The chain couples TRBV29-1 to TRBJ1-3; D remains unclear. The CDR3 has 14 residues. The germline V gene has CDR1 SQVTM and CDR2 ANQGSEA. V gave up 4 bases and J gave up 0 bases, with 10 bases separating them. The CDR3 bases that were read are TGCAGCGTTGCTTCGGTTGGCTCTGGAAACACC. Protein sequence: CSVASVGSGNT. The entire CDR3 is CSVASVGSGNTIYF.

This clone came up many times. Read coverage stops 3 residues before the CDR3 terminus; the germline J gene supplies the remainder. This rearrangement joins TRBV19 to TRBJ1-2, with TRBD1 identical over 8 bases. The CDR3 runs to 14 residues. Per the germline V gene, CDR1 is LNHDA and CDR2 is SQIVND (reference sequence). Trimming at V came to 6 bases and at J to 4 bases, leaving 7 bases not matched to a gene. The CDR3: CASSDRGLLYGYTF. The CDR3 DNA, read in part, is TGTGCCAGTAGCGACAGGGGCTTGCTCTATGGC.

This clone has a count of ten or more. With the read ending 3 residues before the CDR3 end, the germline J gene is used to fill in that end. J is TRBJ1-2 and V is TRBV2, with TRBD1 as a possible D gene (5 bases). The CDR3 runs 13 residues. Germline CDR1 is SNHLY and CDR2 is FYNNEI. The CDR3: CASSSRGVSGYTF. The sequenced CDR3 bases are TGTGCCAGCTCCTCTCGGGGGGTCTCGGGC.

A word on this clone: The CDR3 end is not reached by the read, which stops 3 residues before it; the germline J gene fills it in. This chain connects TRBV2 to TRBJ2-1; 10 bases are shared with TRBD2. The CDR3 is 15 residues long. The V gene end was trimmed by 4 bases and the J gene end by 5 bases; junction bases not matched to a gene: 5. Germline V CDR1 and CDR2: SNHLY, FYNNEI. CDR3 residues: CASSVRSGRDNEQFF. Incomplete CDR3 DNA: TGTGCCAGCAGTGTACGGAGCGGGAGGGACAATGAG.

This clone was observed many times. With the read ending 3 residues before the CDR3 end, the germline J gene is used to fill in that end. The chain couples TRBV7-9 to TRBJ1-2; 8 positions match TRBD1. CDR1 SEHNR and CDR2 FQNEAQ come from the germline V gene (reference sequence). There are 13 residues in the CDR3. V lost 4 bases, J lost 3 bases, and 1 base stayed unmatched. Partial CDR3 DNA: TGTGCCAGCAGCTCGGGACAGGACTATGGC. Translated, it gives CASSSGQDYG. The complete CDR3 reads CASSSGQDYGYTF.

As to this clone: From the germline J gene comes the end of the CDR3, since the read stops 3 residues before it. The chain has TRBV19 and TRBJ1-6; D ambiguous. V gave up 5 bases and J gave up 12 bases, with 11 bases separating them. CDR3 size: 12 residues. CDR1 and CDR2 from the germline V gene are LNHDA and SQIVND (reference sequence). CDR3 DNA, as far as it was read: TGTGCCAGTAGTCTCGGCGGCGTACCC. Translation gives CASSLGGVP. The complete CDR3 reads CASSLGGVPLHF.

In its sample, this clone was seen many times. The read ends 3 residues shy of where the CDR3 ends; the end is completed using the germline J gene. V is TRBV20-1 and J is TRBJ2-1; weak D call: TRBD2 (6 bases). CDR3 length equals 16 residues. Trimming took 3 bases from V and 0 from J, leaving 15 bases between them. Germline CDR1 DFQATT, CDR2 SNEGSKA (reference sequence). CDR3 residues: CSARLNSGSSYNEQFF. The CDR3 bases that were read are TGCAGTGCTAGGTTAAACAGCGGGTCCTCCTACAATGAG.

Partial CDR3 DNA: TGTGCCAGTACCTTATACACTGAA. Protein sequence: CASTLYTE. The whole CDR3 protein is CASTLYTEAFF. The V and J genes are TRBV19 and TRBJ1-1, with D hard to call. The read terminates 3 residues before the CDR3 end, so the remaining end is supplied by the germline J gene. The germline V and J ends were trimmed by 7 bases and 3 bases, with 6 bases remaining between them. The CDR3 consists of 11 residues. Germline V CDR1 and CDR2: LNHDA, SQIVND (reference sequence).

This clone was counted many times. Read data end 3 residues before the CDR3 end; the end is taken from the germline J gene. V is TRBV12-5 and J is TRBJ2-1; 12 bases match TRBD1. The CDR3 contains 18 residues. The germline V gene has CDR1 LGHNT and CDR2 FRNRAP. J lost 5 bases, V lost 3 bases, and 11 bases had no gene match. Incomplete CDR3 DNA: TGTGCTAGTGGTTTCACCGGGACAGGGGGCGTGGGCGACAATGAG. Its protein is CASGFTGTGGVGDNE. The entire CDR3 protein is CASGFTGTGGVGDNEQFF.

Ten or more counts support this clone. The sequenced fragment ends 3 residues before the CDR3 boundary, so the rest is inferred from the germline J gene. V is TRBV30 and J is TRBJ1-2, with 8 bases fitting TRBD1. This CDR3 is built from 12 residues. Germline V gene lookup returns CDR1 GTSNPN and CDR2 SVGIG (reference sequence). CDR3: CAWSVWTGGYTF. The DNA read from the CDR3 is TGTGCCTGGAGTGTATGGACAGGGGGC.

This clone was seen many times. The read terminates 3 residues ahead of where the CDR3 ends, so the germline J gene completes it. The J gene is TRBJ1-1, the V gene TRBV7-9, with 7 positions matching TRBD1. The germline gives CDR1 SEHNR, CDR2 FQNEAQ (reference sequence). The CDR3 has 13 amino acids. CDR3 DNA, as far as it was read: TGTGCCAGCAGATCTACGGGACAGCTGGGA. As protein: CASRSTGQLG. The full-length CDR3 reads as CASRSTGQLGAFF.

There are many counts of this clone. The read gets to within 3 residues of the CDR3 end, and the germline J gene fills in the rest. The chain carries TRBV12-3 or TRBV12-4 and TRBJ2-3; weak D call: TRBD1 (6 bases). The ends were cut back, 2 bases at V and 2 bases at J, with 8 bases in the middle. CDR3 length: 14 amino acids. The CDR3 bases that were read are TGTGCCAGCAGTTTAACAGGGATCACAGATACG. It is translated as CASSLTGITDT. The full CDR3 is CASSLTGITDTQYF.

The sample holds many counts of this clone. With the read ending 3 residues before the CDR3 end, the germline J gene is used to fill in that end. The genes are TRBV5-1 and TRBJ2-3; unclear D gene. Deletions cut 4 bases from V and 2 bases from J, with 14 bases between. Germline V gene lookup returns CDR1 SGHRS and CDR2 YFSETQ. The CDR3 spans 15 residues. This chain's CDR3 is CASSPSGGVTDTQYF. Partial CDR3 DNA: TGCGCCAGCAGCCCCAGTGGCGGCGTCACAGATACG.

This clone has a count of ten or more. The read is 3 residues too short to cover the CDR3 end, so that end is filled in from the germline J gene. The chain carries TRBV18 and TRBJ2-3; 12 bases are a match to TRBD2. CDR3 length: 19 residues. With 1 base clipped from V and 3 bases from J, the junction kept 11 bases outside the gene matches. Germline V gives CDR1 KGHSH, CDR2 LQKENI. CDR3 bases read: TGTGCCAGCTCACCACGACTAGCGGGAGAAGGTGGTGTAACAGATACG. This sequence encodes CASSPRLAGEGGVTDT. The complete CDR3 sequence is CASSPRLAGEGGVTDTQYF.

There are many counts of this clone. The CDR3 loop reads CAWSVPPGSGRVYEQYF. The part of the CDR3 DNA that was read is TGTGCCTGGAGTGTACCTCCCGGGAGCGGGAGAGTCTACGAG. The rearrangement links TRBV30 to TRBJ2-7; the match to TRBD2 covers 8 bases. The missing CDR3 end, 3 residues past where the read stops, is filled in from the germline J gene. The germline V gene has CDR1 GTSNPN and CDR2 SVGIG (reference sequence). The CDR3 has 17 residues. Trimming took 0 bases from V and 3 from J; bases not matched to a gene: 13.

This clone was observed many times. The CDR3 end falls 3 residues outside the read, so it is completed with the germline J gene. This chain connects TRBV11-2 to TRBJ2-7, with D maybe TRBD1 (6 bases). CDR1 is SGHAT, CDR2 FQNNGV, per germline. The CDR3 totals 13 residues. Between the trimmed V and J ends, which lost 4 bases and 6 bases, there was a span of 13 bases. The CDR3 reads CASSSDRSGEQYF. The sequenced CDR3 bases are TGTGCCAGCAGCTCCGACAGGTCGGGCGAG.